This TCR beta chain was identified during a study of regulatory T cells in long-lasting Graves disease. Study-level points and caveats: New patients shared fewer public clonotypes (about 1,000) than persistent patients did (around 2,700).

This clonotype has ten or more counts. No antigen is known for it. Time point reported: newly diagnosed GD, antithyroid drugs for less than 3 months. Making the TCR library involved RNA that had been extracted from PBMCs. Germline loops: CDR1 KGHSH, CDR2 LQKENI. After removal of 4 bases from V and 3 bases from J, the junction contained 10 bases not matched to a gene. The CDR3 has 16 residues. HTBI primers from iRepertoire and Arm-PCR of CDR3 regions yielded the TCR beta libraries. MiXCR was run by TCRdb on the multiplex PCR reads, yielding one entry per CDR3 protein. This sample has about 450,000 distinct CDR3 sequences, with about 15% found just once. The same sample was also studied in work on T cells in Graves' hyperthyroidism and ophthalmopathy. That study adds: First-round RT-PCR of the TCR CDR3 relied on the HTBI primer set.

The sequencing used peripheral blood mononuclear cells (PBMCs), collected at new diagnosis, from a patient treated with antithyroid drugs. This TCR came from a woman between 50 and 59 years old with Graves disease. This rearrangement joins TRBV18 to TRBJ2-7; 9 bases line up with TRBD1. Here the CDR3 reads CASSLPSGTGFYEQYF. Here the CDR3 DNA reads TGTGCCAGCTCACTACCCTCCGGGACAGGGTTCTACGAGCAGTACTTC.